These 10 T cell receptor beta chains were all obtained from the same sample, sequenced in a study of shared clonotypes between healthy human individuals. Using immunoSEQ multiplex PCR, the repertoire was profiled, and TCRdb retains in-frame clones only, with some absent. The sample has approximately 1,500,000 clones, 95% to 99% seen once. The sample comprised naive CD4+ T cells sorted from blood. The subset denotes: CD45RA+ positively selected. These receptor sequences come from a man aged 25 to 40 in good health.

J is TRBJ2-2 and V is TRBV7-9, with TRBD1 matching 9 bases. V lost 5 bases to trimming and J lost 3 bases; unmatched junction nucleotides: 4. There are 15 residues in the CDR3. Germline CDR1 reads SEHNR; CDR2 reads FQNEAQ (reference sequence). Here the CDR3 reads CASSHRDRDTGELFF. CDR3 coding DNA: TGTGCCAGCAGCCACCGGGACAGGGACACCGGGGAGCTGTTTTTT.

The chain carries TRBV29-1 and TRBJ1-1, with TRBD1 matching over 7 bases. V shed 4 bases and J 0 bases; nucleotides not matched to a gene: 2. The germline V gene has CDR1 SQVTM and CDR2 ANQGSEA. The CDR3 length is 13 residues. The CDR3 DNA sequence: TGCAGCGTTGTTGGGACAGTGAACACTGAAGCTTTCTTT. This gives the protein CSVVGTVNTEAFF.

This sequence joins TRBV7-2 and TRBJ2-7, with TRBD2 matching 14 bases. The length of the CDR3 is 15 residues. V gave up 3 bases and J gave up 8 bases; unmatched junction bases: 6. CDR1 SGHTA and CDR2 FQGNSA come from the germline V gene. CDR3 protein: CASSFLGTSGSQQYF. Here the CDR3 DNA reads TGTGCCAGCAGCTTCCTGGGGACTAGCGGGAGTCAGCAGTACTTC.

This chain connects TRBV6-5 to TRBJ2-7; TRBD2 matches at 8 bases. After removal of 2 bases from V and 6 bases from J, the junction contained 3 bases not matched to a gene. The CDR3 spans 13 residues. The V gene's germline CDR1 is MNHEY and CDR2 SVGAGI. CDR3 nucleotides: TGTGCCAGCAGTTACGCGGGGGGCAGCGAGCAGTACTTC. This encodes CASSYAGGSEQYF.

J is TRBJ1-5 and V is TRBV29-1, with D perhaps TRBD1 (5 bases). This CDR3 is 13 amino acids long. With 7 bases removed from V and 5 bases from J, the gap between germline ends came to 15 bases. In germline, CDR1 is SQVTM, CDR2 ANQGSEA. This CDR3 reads CSAIDSLDQPQHF. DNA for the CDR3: TGCAGCGCTATCGACAGTCTCGATCAGCCCCAGCATTTT. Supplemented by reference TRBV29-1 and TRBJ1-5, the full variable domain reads SAVISQKPSRDICQRGTSLTIQCQVDSQVTMMFWYRQQPGQSLTLIATANQGSEATYESGFVIDKFPISRPNLTFSTLTVSNMSPEDSSIYLCSAIDSLDQPQHFGDGTRLSIL.

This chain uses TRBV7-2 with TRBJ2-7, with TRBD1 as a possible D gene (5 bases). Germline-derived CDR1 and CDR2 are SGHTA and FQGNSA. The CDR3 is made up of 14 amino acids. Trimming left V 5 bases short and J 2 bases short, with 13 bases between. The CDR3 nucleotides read TGTGCCAGCAGCATTCAGGGAATCCCCTACGAGCAGTACTTC. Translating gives CASSIQGIPYEQYF.

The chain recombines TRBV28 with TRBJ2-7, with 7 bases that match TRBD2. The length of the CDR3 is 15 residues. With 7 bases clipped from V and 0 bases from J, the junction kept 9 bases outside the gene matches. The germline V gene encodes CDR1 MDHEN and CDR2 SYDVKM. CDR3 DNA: TGTGCCAGCATTAGGGGTAGCGGGTACTCCTACGAGCAGTACTTC. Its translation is CASIRGSGYSYEQYF.

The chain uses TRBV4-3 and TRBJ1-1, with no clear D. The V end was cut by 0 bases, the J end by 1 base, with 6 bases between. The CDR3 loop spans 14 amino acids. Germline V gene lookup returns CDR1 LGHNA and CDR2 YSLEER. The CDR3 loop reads CASSQDNRNTEAFF. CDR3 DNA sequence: TGCGCCAGCAGCCAAGATAACAGGAACACTGAAGCTTTCTTT.

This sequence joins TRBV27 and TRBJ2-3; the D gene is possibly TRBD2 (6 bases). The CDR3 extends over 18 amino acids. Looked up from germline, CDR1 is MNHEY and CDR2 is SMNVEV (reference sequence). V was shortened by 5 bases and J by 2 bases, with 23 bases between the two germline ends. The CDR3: CASSLPPFGGGFTDTQYF. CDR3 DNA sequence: TGTGCCAGCAGTCTCCCGCCTTTCGGGGGAGGATTCACAGATACGCAGTATTTT.

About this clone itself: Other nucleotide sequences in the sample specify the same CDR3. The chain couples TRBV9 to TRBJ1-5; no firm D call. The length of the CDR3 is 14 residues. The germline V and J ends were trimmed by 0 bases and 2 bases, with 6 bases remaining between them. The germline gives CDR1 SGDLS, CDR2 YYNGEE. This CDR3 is CASSVGQGNQPQHF. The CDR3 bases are TGTGCCAGCAGCGTAGGTCAGGGCAATCAGCCCCAGCATTTT.